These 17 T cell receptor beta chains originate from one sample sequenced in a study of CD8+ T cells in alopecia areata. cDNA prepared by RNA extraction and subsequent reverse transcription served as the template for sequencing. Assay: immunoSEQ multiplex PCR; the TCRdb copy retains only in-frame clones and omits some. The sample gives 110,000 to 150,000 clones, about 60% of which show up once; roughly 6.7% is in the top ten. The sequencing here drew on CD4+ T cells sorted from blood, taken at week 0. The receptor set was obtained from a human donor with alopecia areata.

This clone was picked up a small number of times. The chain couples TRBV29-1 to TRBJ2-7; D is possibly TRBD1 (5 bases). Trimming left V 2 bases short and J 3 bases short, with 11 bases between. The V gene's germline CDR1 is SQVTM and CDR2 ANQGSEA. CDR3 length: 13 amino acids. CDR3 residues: CSVERGQGYEQYF. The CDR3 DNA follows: TGCAGCGTTGAAAGGGGCCAGGGCTACGAGCAGTACTTC.

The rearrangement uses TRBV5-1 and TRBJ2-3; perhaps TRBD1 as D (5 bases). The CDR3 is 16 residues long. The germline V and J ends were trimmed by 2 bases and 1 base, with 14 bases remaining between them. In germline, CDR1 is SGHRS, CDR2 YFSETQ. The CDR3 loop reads CASSLGWQGGTDTQYF. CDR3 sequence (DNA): TGCGCCAGCAGCTTAGGGTGGCAGGGCGGCACAGATACGCAGTATTTT.

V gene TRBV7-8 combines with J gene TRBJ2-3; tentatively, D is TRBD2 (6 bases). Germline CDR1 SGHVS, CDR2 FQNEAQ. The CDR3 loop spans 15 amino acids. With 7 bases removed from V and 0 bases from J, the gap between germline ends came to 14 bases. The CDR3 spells CASTWVGTSTDTQYF. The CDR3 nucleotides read TGTGCCAGCACCTGGGTGGGGACTAGCACAGATACGCAGTATTTT.

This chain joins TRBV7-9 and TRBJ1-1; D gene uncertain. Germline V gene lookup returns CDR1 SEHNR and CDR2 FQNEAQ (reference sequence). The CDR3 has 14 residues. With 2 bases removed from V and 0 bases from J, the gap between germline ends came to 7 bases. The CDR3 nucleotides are TGTGCCAGCAGCTTAATGGACGTGAACACTGAAGCTTTCTTT. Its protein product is CASSLMDVNTEAFF.

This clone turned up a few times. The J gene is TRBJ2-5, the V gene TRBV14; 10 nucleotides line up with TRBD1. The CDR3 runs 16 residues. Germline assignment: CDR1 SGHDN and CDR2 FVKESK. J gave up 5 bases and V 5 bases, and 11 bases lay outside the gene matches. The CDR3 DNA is TGTGCCAGCAGCAAGACAGGGGGCGCAGGTCGGGAGACCCAGTACTTC. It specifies CASSKTGGAGRETQYF.

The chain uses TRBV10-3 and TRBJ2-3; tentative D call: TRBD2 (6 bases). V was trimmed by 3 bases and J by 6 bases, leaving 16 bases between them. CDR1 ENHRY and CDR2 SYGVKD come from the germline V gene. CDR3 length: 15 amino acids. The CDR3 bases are TGTGCCATCAGTGACCCTGGCGGGGCCGAGGATACGCAGTATTTT. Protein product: CAISDPGGAEDTQYF.

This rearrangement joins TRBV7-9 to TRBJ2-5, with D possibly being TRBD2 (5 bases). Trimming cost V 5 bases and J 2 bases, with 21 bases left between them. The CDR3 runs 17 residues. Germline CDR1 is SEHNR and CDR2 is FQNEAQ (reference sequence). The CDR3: CASSRTGRRLLQETQYF. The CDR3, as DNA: TGTGCCAGCAGCCGAACCGGCAGGAGGCTACTACAAGAGACCCAGTACTTC. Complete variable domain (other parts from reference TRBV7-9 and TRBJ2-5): DTGVSQNPRHKITKRGQNVTFRCDPISEHNRLYWYRQTLGQGPEFLTYFQNEAQLEKSRLLSDRFSAERPKGSFSTLEIQRTEQGDSAMYLCASSRTGRRLLQETQYFGPGTRLLVL.

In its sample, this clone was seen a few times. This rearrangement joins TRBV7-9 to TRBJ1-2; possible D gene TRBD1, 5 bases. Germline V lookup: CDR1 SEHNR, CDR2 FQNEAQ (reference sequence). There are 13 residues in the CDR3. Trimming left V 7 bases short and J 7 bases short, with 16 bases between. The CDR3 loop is CASNSENGAGYTF. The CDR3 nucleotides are TGTGCCAGCAACTCGGAGAATGGGGCTGGCTACACCTTC.

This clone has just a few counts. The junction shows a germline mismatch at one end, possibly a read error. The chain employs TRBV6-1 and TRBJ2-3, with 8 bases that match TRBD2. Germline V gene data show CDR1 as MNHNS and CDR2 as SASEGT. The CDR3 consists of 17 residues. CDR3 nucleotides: TGTGCCAGCAGTGAAAGAATGGCGGGGGGAAGCACATATACGCAGTATTTT. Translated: CASSERMAGGSTYTQYF.

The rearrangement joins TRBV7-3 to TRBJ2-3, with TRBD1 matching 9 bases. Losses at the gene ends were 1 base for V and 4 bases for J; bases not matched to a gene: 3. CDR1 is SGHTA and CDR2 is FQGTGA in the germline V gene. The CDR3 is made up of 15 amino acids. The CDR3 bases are TGTGCCAGCAGCTTAAGTGGGACAGGGTCAGATACGCAGTATTTT. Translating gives CASSLSGTGSDTQYF.

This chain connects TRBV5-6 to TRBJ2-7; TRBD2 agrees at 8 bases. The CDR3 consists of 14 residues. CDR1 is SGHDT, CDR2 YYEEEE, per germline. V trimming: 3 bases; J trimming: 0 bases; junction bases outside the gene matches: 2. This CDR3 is CASSSSGGSYEQYF. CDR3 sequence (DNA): TGTGCCAGCAGCTCCAGCGGGGGCTCCTACGAGCAGTACTTC.

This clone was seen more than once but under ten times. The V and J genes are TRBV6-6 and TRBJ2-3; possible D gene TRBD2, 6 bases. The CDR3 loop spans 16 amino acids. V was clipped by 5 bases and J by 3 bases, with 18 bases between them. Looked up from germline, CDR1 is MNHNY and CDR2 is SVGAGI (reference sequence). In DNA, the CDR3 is TGTGCCAGCAGTCCGCGCCGCGGGGTGGAGACAGATACGCAGTATTTT. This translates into CASSPRRGVETDTQYF.

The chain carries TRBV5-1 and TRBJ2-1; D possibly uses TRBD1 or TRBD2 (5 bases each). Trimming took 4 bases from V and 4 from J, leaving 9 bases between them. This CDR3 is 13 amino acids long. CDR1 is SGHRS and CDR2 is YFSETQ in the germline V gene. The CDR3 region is CASSGDQYNEQFF. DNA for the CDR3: TGCGCCAGCAGCGGGGACCAATACAATGAGCAGTTCTTC. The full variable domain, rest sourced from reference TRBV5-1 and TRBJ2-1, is KAGVTQTPRYLIKTRGQQVTLSCSPISGHRSVSWYQQTPGQGLQFLFEYFSETQRNKGNFPGRFSGRQFSNSRSEMNVSTLELGDSALYLCASSGDQYNEQFFGPGTRLTVL.

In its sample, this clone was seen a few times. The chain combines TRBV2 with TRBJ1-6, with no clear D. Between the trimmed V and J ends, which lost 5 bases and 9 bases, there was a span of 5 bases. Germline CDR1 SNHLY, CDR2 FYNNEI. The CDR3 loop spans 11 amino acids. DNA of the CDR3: TGTGCCAGCAGTATACGTTCACCCCTCCACTTT. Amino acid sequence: CASSIRSPLHF.

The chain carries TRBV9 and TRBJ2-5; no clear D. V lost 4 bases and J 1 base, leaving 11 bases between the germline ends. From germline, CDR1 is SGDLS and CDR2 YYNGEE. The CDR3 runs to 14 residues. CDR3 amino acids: CASSLFGPQETQYF. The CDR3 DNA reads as TGTGCCAGCAGCTTATTCGGGCCCCAAGAGACCCAGTACTTC.

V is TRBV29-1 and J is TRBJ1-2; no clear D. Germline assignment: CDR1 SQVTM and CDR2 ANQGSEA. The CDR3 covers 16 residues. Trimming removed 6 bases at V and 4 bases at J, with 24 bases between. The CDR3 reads CSVGRVDSHRGYGYTF. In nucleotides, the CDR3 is TGCAGCGTCGGGCGGGTGGACTCCCATCGAGGCTATGGCTACACCTTC. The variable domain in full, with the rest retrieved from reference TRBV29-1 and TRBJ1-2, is SAVISQKPSRDICQRGTSLTIQCQVDSQVTMMFWYRQQPGQSLTLIATANQGSEATYESGFVIDKFPISRPNLTFSTLTVSNMSPEDSSIYLCSVGRVDSHRGYGYTFGSGTRLTVV.

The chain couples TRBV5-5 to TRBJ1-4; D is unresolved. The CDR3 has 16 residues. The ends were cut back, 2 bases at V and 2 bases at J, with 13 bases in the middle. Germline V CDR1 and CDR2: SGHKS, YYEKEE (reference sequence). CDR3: CASSLTISQTNEKLFF. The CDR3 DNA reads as TGTGCCAGCAGCTTAACTATCTCGCAGACTAATGAAAAACTGTTTTTT. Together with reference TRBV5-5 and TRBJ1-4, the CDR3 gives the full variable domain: DAGVTQSPTHLIKTRGQQVTLRCSPISGHKSVSWYQQVLGQGPQFIFQYYEKEERGRGNFPDRFSARQFPNYSSELNVNALLLGDSALYLCASSLTISQTNEKLFFGSGTQLSVL.